This is a list of T cell receptor beta chains from one sample in a study of beta chain features in type 1 diabetes. The data were produced by immunoSEQ multiplex PCR, yet TCRdb's version contains in-frame clones alone and is incomplete. The table includes 300,000 to 450,000 clones, about 19% detected once. The sample consisted of naive CD4+ T cells from blood. Source of these receptors: a woman in her late teens or twenties in good health. Both conserved end residues are part of each CDR3. The order of the fields is D gene, J gene, clone size, V gene, CDR3 protein, CDR3 DNA. A D gene is named only where the DNA matches it firmly. Clone size, where shown, is once, few, many, or a class for clones that have expanded.

D: NA
J: TRBJ1-2
size: NA
V: TRBV7-2
CDR3: CASSFQDTFYGYTF
DNA: TGTGCCAGCAGCTTTCAGGACACCTTCTATGGCTACACCTTC

D: NA
J: TRBJ1-1
size: few
V: TRBV30
CDR3: CAWSVRRRTEAFF
DNA: TGTGCCTGGAGTGTACGGCGGAGAACTGAAGCTTTCTTT

D: NA
J: TRBJ2-7
size: few
V: TRBV19
CDR3: CASSISGGNYEQYF
DNA: TGTGCCAGTAGTATCTCCGGGGGTAACTACGAGCAGTACTTC

D: NA
J: TRBJ1-5
size: NA
V: TRBV15
CDR3: CATSGLTGSNQPQHF
DNA: TGTGCCACCAGCGGGCTGACAGGTAGCAATCAGCCCCAGCATTTT

D: NA
J: TRBJ2-5
size: NA
V: TRBV27
CDR3: CTPPAGAQSETQYF
DNA: TGTACCCCACCGGCGGGGGCCCAGTCTGAGACCCAGTACTTC

D: TRBD1
J: TRBJ2-1
size: few
V: TRBV29-1
CDR3: CSAYTRAGGSYNEQFF
DNA: TGCAGCGCCTATACCCGGGCAGGGGGCTCCTACAATGAGCAGTTCTTC

D: NA
J: TRBJ2-7
size: few
V: TRBV6-6
CDR3: CASSPTAKAIEQYF
DNA: TGTGCCAGCAGCCCGACAGCCAAGGCTATCGAGCAGTACTTC

D: TRBD2
J: TRBJ2-5
size: NA
V: TRBV5-1
CDR3: CASSVGLAGGIETQYF
DNA: TGCGCCAGCAGCGTGGGACTAGCGGGAGGTATCGAGACCCAGTACTTC

D: NA
J: TRBJ1-2
size: NA
V: TRBV9
CDR3: CASLKQGYGYTF
DNA: TGTGCCAGCCTGAAGCAGGGCTATGGCTACACCTTC

D: TRBD2
J: TRBJ2-7
size: NA
V: TRBV10-2
CDR3: CASSRSRLADYEQYF
DNA: TGCGCCAGCAGTCGTAGTCGACTAGCGGACTACGAGCAGTACTTC

D: NA
J: TRBJ2-2
size: NA
V: TRBV5-1
CDR3: CASSLGATGELFF
DNA: TGCGCCAGCAGCCTGGGGGCCACCGGGGAGCTGTTTTTT

D: NA
J: TRBJ2-2
size: few
V: TRBV7-9
CDR3: CASSLTRISGELFF
DNA: TGTGCCAGCAGTCTTACCAGGATTTCTGGGGAGCTGTTTTTT

D: TRBD2
J: TRBJ2-1
size: few
V: TRBV30
CDR3: CAWSGSGNEQFF
DNA: TGTGCCTGGAGTGGTAGCGGGAATGAGCAGTTCTTC

D: TRBD2
J: TRBJ2-7
size: few
V: TRBV7-6
CDR3: CASSSSAGGYEQYF
DNA: TGTGCCAGCAGCTCCTCAGCGGGAGGCTACGAGCAGTACTTC

D: TRBD1
J: TRBJ2-7
size: few
V: TRBV10-3
CDR3: CAISPGQGASEQYF
DNA: TGTGCCATCAGCCCGGGACAGGGGGCTAGTGAGCAGTACTTC

D: TRBD1
J: TRBJ1-2
size: few
V: TRBV30
CDR3: CAWSVWWTGGGPNYGYTF
DNA: TGTGCCTGGAGTGTATGGTGGACAGGGGGGGGACCCAACTATGGCTACACCTTC

D: NA
J: TRBJ1-2
size: NA
V: TRBV19
CDR3: CASTGNYGYTF
DNA: TGTGCCAGTACGGGTAACTATGGCTACACCTTC

D: NA
J: TRBJ1-1
size: few
V: TRBV5-4
CDR3: CASSLDTGSTEAFF
DNA: TGTGCCAGCAGCCTTGATACGGGGTCCACTGAAGCTTTCTTT

D: NA
J: TRBJ2-5
size: NA
V: TRBV7-8
CDR3: CASSFPGETQYF
DNA: TGTGCCAGCAGCTTTCCAGGGGAGACCCAGTACTTC

D: TRBD1
J: TRBJ2-7
size: few
V: TRBV11-2
CDR3: CASSSDRDYEQYF
DNA: TGTGCCAGCAGCTCGGACAGGGATTACGAGCAGTACTTC

D: TRBD2
J: TRBJ2-1
size: few
V: TRBV5-4
CDR3: CASSLGAGRVEGNEQFF
DNA: TGTGCCAGCAGCTTGGGGGCTGGGAGGGTGGAGGGCAATGAGCAGTTCTTC

D: NA
J: TRBJ2-7
size: NA
V: TRBV5-1
CDR3: CASSLTVNEQYF
DNA: TGCGCCAGCAGCTTGACAGTTAACGAGCAGTACTTC

D: TRBD2
J: TRBJ2-3
size: few
V: TRBV7-3
CDR3: CASRIAGGRTDTQYF
DNA: TGTGCCAGCAGGATAGCGGGGGGGCGGACAGATACGCAGTATTTT

D: NA
J: TRBJ2-5
size: few
V: TRBV30
CDR3: CAWSAEAGTPGAAQYF
DNA: TGTGCCTGGAGTGCTGAAGCCGGGACTCCCGGGGCGGCCCAGTACTTC